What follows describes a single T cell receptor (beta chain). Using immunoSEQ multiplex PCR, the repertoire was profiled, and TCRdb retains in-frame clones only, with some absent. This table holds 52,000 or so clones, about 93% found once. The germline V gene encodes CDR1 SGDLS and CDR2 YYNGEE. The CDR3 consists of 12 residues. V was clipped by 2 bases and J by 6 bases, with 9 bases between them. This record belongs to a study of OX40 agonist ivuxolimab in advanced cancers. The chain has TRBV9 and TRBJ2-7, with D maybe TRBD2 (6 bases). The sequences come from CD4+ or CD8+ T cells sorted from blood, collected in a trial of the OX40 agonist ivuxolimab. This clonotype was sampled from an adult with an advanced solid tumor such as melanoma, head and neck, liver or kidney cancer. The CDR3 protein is CASSVSGGEQYF. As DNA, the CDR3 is TGTGCCAGCAGCGTTTCCGGGGGCGAGCAGTACTTC.